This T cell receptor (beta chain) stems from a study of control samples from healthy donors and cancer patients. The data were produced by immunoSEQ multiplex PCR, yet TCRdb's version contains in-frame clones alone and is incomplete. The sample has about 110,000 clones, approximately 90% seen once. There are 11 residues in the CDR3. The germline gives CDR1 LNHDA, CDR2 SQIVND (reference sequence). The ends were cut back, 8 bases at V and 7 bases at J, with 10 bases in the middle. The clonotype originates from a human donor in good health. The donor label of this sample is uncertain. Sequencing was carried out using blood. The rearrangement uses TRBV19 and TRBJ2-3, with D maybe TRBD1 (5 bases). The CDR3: CASDTGYTQYF. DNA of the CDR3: TGTGCCAGTGATACAGGTTATACGCAGTATTTT.